This T cell receptor beta chain was sequenced in a study of cytomegalovirus exposure and HLA in healthy donors. About the research overall: The early release's HLA-typed donors yielded some 85 million unique TCRs.

J lost 3 bases, V lost 0 bases, and 4 bases had no gene match. The CDR3 consists of 15 residues. The V gene's germline CDR1 is SGHDT and CDR2 YYEEEE. As regards this clone: Antigen specificity is unknown.

Study-level points and caveats: Available immune exposure information was restricted to CMV serostatus only.

The study ran its PCR with 60 Vbeta and 13 Jbeta primers. The method was immunoSEQ multiplex PCR; TCRdb's version includes in-frame clones alone and lacks a portion of them. Of roughly 92,000 clones listed, around 81% were seen once; the top ten hold under 5.5%. The sequencing sample was made of PBMCs. V is TRBV5-6 and J is TRBJ2-7; 9 nucleotides align to TRBD1. The receptor comes from a woman between 65 and 79 years old in good health and CMV-seropositive. CDR3 region: CASSLGDRAFYEQYF. The CDR3 DNA sequence: TGTGCCAGCAGCTTGGGGGACAGGGCCTTCTACGAGCAGTACTTC.